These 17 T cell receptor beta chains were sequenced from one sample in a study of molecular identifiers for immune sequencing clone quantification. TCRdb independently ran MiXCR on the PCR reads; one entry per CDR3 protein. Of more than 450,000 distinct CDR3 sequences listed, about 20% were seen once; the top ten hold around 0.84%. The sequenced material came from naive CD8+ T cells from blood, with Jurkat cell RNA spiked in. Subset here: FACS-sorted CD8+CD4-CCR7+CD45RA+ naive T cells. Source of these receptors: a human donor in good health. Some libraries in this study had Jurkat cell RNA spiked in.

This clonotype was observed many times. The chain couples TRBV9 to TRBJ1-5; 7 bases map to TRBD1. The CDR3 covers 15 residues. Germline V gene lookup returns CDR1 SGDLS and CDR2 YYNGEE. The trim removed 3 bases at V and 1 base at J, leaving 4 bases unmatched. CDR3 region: CASSGDSPSNQPQHF. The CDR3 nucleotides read TGTGCCAGCAGCGGGGACAGTCCAAGCAATCAGCCCCAGCATTTT.

The CDR3 reads CASSSQGLPDTQYF. The CDR3 bases are TGTGCCAGCAGCTCCCAAGGGTTGCCAGATACGCAGTATTTT. V and J are TRBV7-3 and TRBJ2-3; no reliable D call. The CDR3 extends over 14 amino acids. The V gene lost 4 bases and the J gene lost 4 bases, with 12 bases spanning the gap. Germline V gives CDR1 SGHTA, CDR2 FQGTGA.

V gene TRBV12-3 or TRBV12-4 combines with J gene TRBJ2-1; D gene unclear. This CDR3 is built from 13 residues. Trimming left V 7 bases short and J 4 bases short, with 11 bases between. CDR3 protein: CASTSGSYNEQFF. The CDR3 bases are TGTGCCAGCACCTCGGGCTCGTACAATGAGCAGTTCTTC.

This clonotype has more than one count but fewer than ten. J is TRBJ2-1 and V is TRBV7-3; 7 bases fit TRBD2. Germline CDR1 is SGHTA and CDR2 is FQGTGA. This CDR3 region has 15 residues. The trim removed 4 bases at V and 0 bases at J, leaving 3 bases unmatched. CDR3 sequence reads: CASSSLAASYNEQFF. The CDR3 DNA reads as TGTGCCAGCAGCTCCCTAGCGGCCTCCTACAATGAGCAGTTCTTC. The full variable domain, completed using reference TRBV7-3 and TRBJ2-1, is GAGVSQTPSNKVTEKGKYVELRCDPISGHTALYWYRQSLGQGPEFLIYFQGTGAADDSGLPNDRFFAVRPEGSVSTLKIQRTERGDSAVYLCASSSLAASYNEQFFGPGTRLTVL.

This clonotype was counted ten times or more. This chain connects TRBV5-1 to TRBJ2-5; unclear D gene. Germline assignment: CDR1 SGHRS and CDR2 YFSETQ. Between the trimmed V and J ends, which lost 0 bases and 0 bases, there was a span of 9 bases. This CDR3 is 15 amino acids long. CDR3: CASSLAIVNQETQYF. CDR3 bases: TGCGCCAGCAGCTTGGCCATAGTTAACCAAGAGACCCAGTACTTC.

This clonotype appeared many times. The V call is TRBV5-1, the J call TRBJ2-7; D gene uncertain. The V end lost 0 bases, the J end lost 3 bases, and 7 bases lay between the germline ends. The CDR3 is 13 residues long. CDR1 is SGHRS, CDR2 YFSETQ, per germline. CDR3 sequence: CASSLADDYEQYF. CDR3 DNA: TGCGCCAGCAGCTTGGCCGACGACTACGAGCAGTACTTC. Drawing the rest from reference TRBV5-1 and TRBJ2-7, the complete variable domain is KAGVTQTPRYLIKTRGQQVTLSCSPISGHRSVSWYQQTPGQGLQFLFEYFSETQRNKGNFPGRFSGRQFSNSRSEMNVSTLELGDSALYLCASSLADDYEQYFGPGTRLTVT.

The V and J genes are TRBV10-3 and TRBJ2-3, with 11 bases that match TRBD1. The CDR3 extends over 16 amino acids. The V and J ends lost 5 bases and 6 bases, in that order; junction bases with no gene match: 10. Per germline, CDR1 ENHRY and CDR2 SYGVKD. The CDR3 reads CAISSGTGGITDTQYF. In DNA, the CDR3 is TGTGCCATCAGTTCCGGGACAGGGGGGATTACGGATACGCAGTATTTT.

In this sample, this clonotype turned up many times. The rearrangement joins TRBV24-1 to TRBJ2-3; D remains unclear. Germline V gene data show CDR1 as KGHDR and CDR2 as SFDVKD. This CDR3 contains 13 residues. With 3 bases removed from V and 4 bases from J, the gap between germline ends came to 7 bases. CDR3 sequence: CATSDGMADTQYF. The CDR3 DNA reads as TGTGCCACCAGTGATGGTATGGCAGATACGCAGTATTTT.

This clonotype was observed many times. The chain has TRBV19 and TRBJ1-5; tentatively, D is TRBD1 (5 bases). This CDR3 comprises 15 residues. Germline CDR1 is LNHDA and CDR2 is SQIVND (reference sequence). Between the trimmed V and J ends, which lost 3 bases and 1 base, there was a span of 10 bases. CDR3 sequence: CASSIQGWSNQPQHF. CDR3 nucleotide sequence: TGTGCCAGTAGTATCCAGGGATGGAGCAATCAGCCCCAGCATTTT.

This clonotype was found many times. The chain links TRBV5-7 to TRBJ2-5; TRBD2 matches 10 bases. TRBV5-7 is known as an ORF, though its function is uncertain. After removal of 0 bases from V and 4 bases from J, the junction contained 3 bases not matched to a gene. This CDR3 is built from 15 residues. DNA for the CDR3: TGTGCCAGCAGCTTGGTAGCGGGAGGAGGAGAGACCCAGTACTTC. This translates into CASSLVAGGGETQYF.

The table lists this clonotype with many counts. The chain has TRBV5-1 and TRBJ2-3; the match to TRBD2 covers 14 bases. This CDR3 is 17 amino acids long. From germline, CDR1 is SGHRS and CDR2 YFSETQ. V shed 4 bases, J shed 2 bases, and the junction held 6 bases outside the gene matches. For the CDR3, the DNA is TGCGCCAGCAGCCCCGGACTAGCGGGGGGCCTCACAGATACGCAGTATTTT. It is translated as CASSPGLAGGLTDTQYF.

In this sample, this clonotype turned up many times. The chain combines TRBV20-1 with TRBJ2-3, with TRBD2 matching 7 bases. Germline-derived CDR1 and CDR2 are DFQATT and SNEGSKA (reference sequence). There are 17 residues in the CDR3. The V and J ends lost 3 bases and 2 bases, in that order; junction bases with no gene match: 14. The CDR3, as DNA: TGCAGTGCTAGTTGGTACGGTAGCGGGTACCACACAGATACGCAGTATTTT. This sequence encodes CSASWYGSGYHTDTQYF.

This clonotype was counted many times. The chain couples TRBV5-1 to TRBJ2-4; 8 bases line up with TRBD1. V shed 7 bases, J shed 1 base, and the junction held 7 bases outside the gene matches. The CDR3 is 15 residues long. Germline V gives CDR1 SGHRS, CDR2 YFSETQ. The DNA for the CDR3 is TGCGCCAGCGCCGACCGGGACAGGGCCAAAAACATTCAGTACTTC. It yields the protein CASADRDRAKNIQYF.

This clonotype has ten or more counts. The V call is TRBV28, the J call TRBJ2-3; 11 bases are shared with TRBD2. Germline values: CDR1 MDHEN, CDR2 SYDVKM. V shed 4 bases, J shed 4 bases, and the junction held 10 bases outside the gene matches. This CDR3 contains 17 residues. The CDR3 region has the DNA TGTGCCAGCAGTTCCCCCGGGGTAGCGGGAGGGTCAGATACGCAGTATTTT. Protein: CASSSPGVAGGSDTQYF.

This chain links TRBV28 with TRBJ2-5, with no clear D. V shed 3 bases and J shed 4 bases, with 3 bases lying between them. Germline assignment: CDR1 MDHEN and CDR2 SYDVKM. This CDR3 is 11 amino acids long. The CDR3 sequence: CASSFVETQYF. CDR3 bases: TGTGCCAGCAGTTTCGTAGAGACCCAGTACTTC.

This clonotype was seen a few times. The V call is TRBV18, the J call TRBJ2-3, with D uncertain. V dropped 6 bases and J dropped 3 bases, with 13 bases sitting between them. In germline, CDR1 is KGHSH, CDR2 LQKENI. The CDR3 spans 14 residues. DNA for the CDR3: TGTGCCAGCTCCGTAGACCTTTGGACAGATACGCAGTATTTT. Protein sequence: CASSVDLWTDTQYF.

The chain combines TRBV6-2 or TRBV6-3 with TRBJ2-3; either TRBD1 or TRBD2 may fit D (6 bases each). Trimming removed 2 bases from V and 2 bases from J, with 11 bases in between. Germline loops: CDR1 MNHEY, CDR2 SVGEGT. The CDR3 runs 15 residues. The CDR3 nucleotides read TGTGCCAGCAGTTACCGGGGGCTATTCACAGATACGCAGTATTTT. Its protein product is CASSYRGLFTDTQYF.